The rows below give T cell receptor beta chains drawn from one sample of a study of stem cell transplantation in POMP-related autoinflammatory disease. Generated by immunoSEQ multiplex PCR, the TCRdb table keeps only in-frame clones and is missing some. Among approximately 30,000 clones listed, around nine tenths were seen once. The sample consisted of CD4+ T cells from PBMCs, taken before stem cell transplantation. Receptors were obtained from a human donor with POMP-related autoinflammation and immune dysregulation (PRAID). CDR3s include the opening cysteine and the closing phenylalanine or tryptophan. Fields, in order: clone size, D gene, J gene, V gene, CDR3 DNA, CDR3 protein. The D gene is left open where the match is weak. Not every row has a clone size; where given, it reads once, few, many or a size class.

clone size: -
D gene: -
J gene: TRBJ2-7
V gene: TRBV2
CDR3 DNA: TGTGCCAGCAGTGAAACGAGACAGGTCGACGAGCAGTACTTC
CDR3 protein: CASSETRQVDEQYF

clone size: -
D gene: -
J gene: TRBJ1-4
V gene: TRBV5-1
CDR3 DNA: TGCGCCAGCAGCTTGGCCTCGGAGCTGGAACTGTTTTTT
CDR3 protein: CASSLASELELFF

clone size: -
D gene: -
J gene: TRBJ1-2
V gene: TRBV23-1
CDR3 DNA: TGCGCCAGCAGTCACCTCGGGATCCTCTATGGCTACACCTTC
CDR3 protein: CASSHLGILYGYTF

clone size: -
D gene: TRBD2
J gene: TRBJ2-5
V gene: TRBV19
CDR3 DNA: TGTGCCAGTACCCCCGGCCCAAGACTAGCGGGGGGCCAAGAGACCCAGTACTTC
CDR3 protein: CASTPGPRLAGGQETQYF

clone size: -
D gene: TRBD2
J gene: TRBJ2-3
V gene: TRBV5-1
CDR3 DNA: TGCGCCAGCAGCCCAATCGCTAGCGGGGGGGTGACAGATACGCAGTATTTT
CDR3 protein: CASSPIASGGVTDTQYF

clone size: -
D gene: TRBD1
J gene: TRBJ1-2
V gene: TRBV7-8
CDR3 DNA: TGTGCCAGCAGCCTTGGGGGGGGACAGCGCAAATATGGCTACACCTTC
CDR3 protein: CASSLGGGQRKYGYTF

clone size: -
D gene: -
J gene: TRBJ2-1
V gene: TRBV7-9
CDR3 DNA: TGTGCCAGCAGAACCTGGGGCAATGAGCAGTTCTTC
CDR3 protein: CASRTWGNEQFF

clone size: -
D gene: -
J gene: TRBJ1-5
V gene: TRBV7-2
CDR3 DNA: TGTGCCAGCAGCCTCACCGGACAGCCCAATCAGCCCCAGCATTTT
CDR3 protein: CASSLTGQPNQPQHF

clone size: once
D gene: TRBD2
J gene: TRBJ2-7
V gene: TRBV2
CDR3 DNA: TGTGCCAGCAGGGCGGGTTCGCGGGGGGGCCGTCTGCAACACGAGCAGTACTTC
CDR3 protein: CASRAGSRGGRLQHEQYF

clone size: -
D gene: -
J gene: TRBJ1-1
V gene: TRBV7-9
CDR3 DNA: TGTGCCAGCAGCTTAGCCAGGGGAAGGGCTTTCTTT
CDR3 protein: CASSLARGRAFF

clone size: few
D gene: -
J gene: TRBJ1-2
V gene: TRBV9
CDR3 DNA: TGTGCCAGCAGCAGACCTTCCAACTTCAATGGCTACACCTTC
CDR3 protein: CASSRPSNFNGYTF

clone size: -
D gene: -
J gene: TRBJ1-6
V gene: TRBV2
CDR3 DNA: TGTGCCAGCAGCCCGGGCCAAGGAGGGGTTCGGTCACCCCTCCACTTT
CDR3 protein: CASSPGQGGVRSPLHF

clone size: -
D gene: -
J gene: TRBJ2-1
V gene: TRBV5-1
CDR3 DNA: TGCGCCAGCAGCTTGGAGCCTGGTGTTTCCTACAATGAGCAGTTCTTC
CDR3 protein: CASSLEPGVSYNEQFF

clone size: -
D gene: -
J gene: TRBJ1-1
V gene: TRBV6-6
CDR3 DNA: TGTGCCAGCAGTTACGGGTCCCCTGAAGCTTTCTTT
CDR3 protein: CASSYGSPEAFF

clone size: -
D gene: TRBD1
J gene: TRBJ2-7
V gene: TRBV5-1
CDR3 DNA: TGCGCCAGCAGCCCGACAGGGGGAAACTACGAGCAGTACTTC
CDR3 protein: CASSPTGGNYEQYF

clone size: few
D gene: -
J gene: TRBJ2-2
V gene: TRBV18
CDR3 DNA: TGTGCCAGCTCAACGCAGGGTCTAGACACCGGGGAGCTGTTTTTT
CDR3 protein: CASSTQGLDTGELFF

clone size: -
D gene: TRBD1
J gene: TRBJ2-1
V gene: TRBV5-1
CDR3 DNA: TGCGCCAGCAGCCCTGGACAGGGGTGGAATGAGCAGTTCTTC
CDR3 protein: CASSPGQGWNEQFF

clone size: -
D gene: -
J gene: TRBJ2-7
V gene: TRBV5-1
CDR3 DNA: TGCGCCAGCAGCTTGGCTACACAGGGCGACGAGCAGTACTTC
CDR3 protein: CASSLATQGDEQYF

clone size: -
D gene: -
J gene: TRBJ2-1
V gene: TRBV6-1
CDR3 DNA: TGTGCCAGCAGTGAAGGCGGGTCCCACAATGAGCAGTTCTTC
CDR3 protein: CASSEGGSHNEQFF

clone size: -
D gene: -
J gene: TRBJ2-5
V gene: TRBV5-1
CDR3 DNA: TGCGCCAGCAGCTTGGAAGCCTCACAAGAGACCCAGTACTTC
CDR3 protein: CASSLEASQETQYF